The 8 T cell receptor beta chains in this list originate from one sample, sequenced in a study of T-cell memory formation after mild COVID-19. TCRdb re-called the 5' RACE reads with MiXCR, one entry per CDR3 protein. The sample has around 130,000 distinct CDR3 sequences, more than 15% seen once. Input material: PBMCs or a T cell subset sorted from them (not recorded which). These receptors came from an adult woman who had mild COVID-19 (a few samples of this study predate the infection). Cell type and time point are not known.

This clonotype was detected only a few times. This rearrangement joins TRBV13 to TRBJ2-7, with D possibly TRBD2 on 6 matching bases. Per the germline V gene, CDR1 is PRHDT and CDR2 is FYEKMQ (reference sequence). V was cut by 5 bases and J by 3 bases, with 23 bases left in between. The CDR3 has 17 amino acids. The CDR3 nucleotides read TGTGCCAGCAGCCGCCCCCGGGCGACTAGGTCTGACTACGAGCAGTACTTC. Translated, it gives CASSRPRATRSDYEQYF. Full variable domain (outside the CDR3, taken from reference TRBV13 and TRBJ2-7): AAGVIQSPRHLIKEKRETATLKCYPIPRHDTVYWYQQGPGQDPQFLISFYEKMQSDKGSIPDRFSAQQFSDYHSELNMSSLELGDSALYFCASSRPRATRSDYEQYFGPGTRLTVT.

The chain uses TRBV24-1 and TRBJ2-7; unclear D gene. This CDR3 is built from 13 residues. The V end was cut by 6 bases, the J end by 5 bases, with 13 bases between. Germline V gene lookup returns CDR1 KGHDR and CDR2 SFDVKD. The CDR3 coding sequence is TGTGCCACCAGTCACGGGTCGGACGACGAGCAGTACTTC. It encodes CATSHGSDDEQYF.

The chain has TRBV12-3 or TRBV12-4 and TRBJ1-2, with D tentatively TRBD1 (5 bases). Trimming shortened V by 6 bases and J by 2 bases, and 13 bases separated the two germline ends. The CDR3 runs to 14 residues. The CDR3 loop is CASSLGGGNYGYTF. The CDR3 DNA is TGTGCCAGCAGCCTTGGGGGGGGAAACTATGGCTACACCTTC.

This clonotype occurred a few times. This chain connects TRBV7-8 to TRBJ1-2, with D tentatively TRBD1 (5 bases). This CDR3 is 16 amino acids long. Looked up from germline, CDR1 is SGHVS and CDR2 is FQNEAQ. Trimming stripped 1 base from V and 2 bases from J, with 14 bases between. In DNA form, the CDR3 reads TGTGCCAGCAGCTTAGGGGGCGCGTCCCCAAACTATGGCTACACCTTC. As protein: CASSLGGASPNYGYTF.

V and J are TRBV7-6 and TRBJ2-3; D remains ambiguous. Germline values: CDR1 SGHVS, CDR2 FNYEAQ. The CDR3 is made up of 15 amino acids. V gave up 5 bases and J gave up 0 bases, with 12 bases separating them. CDR3 residues: CASSPGHSSTDTQYF. The CDR3 bases are TGTGCCAGCAGCCCCGGGCATTCTAGCACAGATACGCAGTATTTT.

The chain has TRBV6-2 or TRBV6-3 and TRBJ2-7; TRBD2 matches at 13 bases. The CDR3 loop spans 17 amino acids. The V gene end was trimmed by 2 bases and the J gene end by 4 bases; junction bases not matched to a gene: 8. In germline, CDR1 is MNHEY, CDR2 SVGEGT. The CDR3 region is CASSYTRGLAGEYEQYF. In DNA form, the CDR3 reads TGTGCCAGCAGTTACACCCGAGGACTAGCGGGAGAGTACGAGCAGTACTTC.

CDR3 residues: CASSLELVTGGNSPLHF. In nucleotides, the CDR3 is TGTGCCAGCAGCTTAGAGTTAGTGACAGGTGGTAATTCACCCCTCCACTTT. This chain uses TRBV7-2 with TRBJ1-6; TRBD1 might be the D (6 bases). This CDR3 has 17 residues. The V gene's germline CDR1 is SGHTA and CDR2 FQGNSA. V gave up 1 base and J gave up 6 bases, with 16 bases separating them.

Many counts were recorded for this clonotype. J is TRBJ2-2 and V is TRBV29-1; a possible D gene is TRBD2 (5 bases). CDR3 size: 15 residues. The V and J ends lost 3 bases and 4 bases respectively, with 15 bases between them. Germline V gene sequence: CDR1 SQVTM, CDR2 ANQGSEA. As DNA, the CDR3 is TGCAGCGTTGAGAGACTACGACATGGCACCGGGGAGCTGTTTTTT. Translated, it gives CSVERLRHGTGELFF.